The entry below describes one TCR beta chain. What it binds is unknown. The data originate from a study of graft-versus-host responses after intestinal transplantation. The CDR3 is 13 amino acids. The germline V gene has CDR1 SNHLY and CDR2 FYNNEI. V gave up 7 bases and J gave up 1 base, with 10 bases separating them. General study results and limits: GvH clones detected in recipient marrow included some appearing first in ileum or blood.

The assay was immunoSEQ multiplex PCR, and TCRdb's table has in-frame clones only and misses some. The sample lists about 130,000 clones; approximately 94% were seen once. Here the sequenced sample was unstimulated CD4+ T cells sorted from spleen or lymph node cells, taken before intestinal transplant. This clonotype was sampled from a human donor who received an intestinal transplant. This chain joins TRBV2 and TRBJ1-1, with D uncertain. CDR3 sequence: CASIRLPNTEAFF. The CDR3 bases are TGTGCCAGCATCCGCCTACCGAACACTGAAGCTTTCTTT. Looking up the rest from reference TRBV2 and TRBJ1-1 gives the full variable domain: EPEVTQTPSHQVTQMGQEVILRCVPISNHLYFYWYRQILGQKVEFLVSFYNNEISEKSEIFDDQFSVERPDGSNFTLKIRSTKLEDSAMYFCASIRLPNTEAFFGQGTRLTVV.